This TCR beta chain was obtained from a study of blood T cells in healthy people across ages. Every donor gave ten milliliters of peripheral blood. The V end lost 7 bases, the J end lost 1 base, and 7 bases lay between the germline ends. Germline CDR1 and CDR2: MDHEN and SYDVKM. CDR3 length: 12 residues. A J-beta primer mix and a sample-barcoded 5' primer were used in a second PCR of about 7 to 12 cycles. Researchers report that a template-switch adaptor with 12 random nucleotides tagged each cDNA molecule. TCRdb analysed the 5' RACE reads with MiXCR anew, one entry per CDR3 protein. Seen here are over 1,200,000 distinct CDR3 sequences, 45% to 70% observed once, and the top ten hold under 8.5%.

This sequence originates from a man between 18 and 29 years old in good health. The sequenced sample was blood. The rearrangement uses TRBV28 and TRBJ1-1; D call uncertain. The chain's CDR3 is CASTPANTEAFF. The CDR3 DNA is TGTGCCAGCACTCCCGCGAACACTGAAGCTTTCTTT.